The following is a TCR beta chain sequence with its context. What it binds is not known. This specimen belongs to a study of shared clonotypes between healthy human individuals. Naive CD8 cells lacked CD45RO and underwent positive selection for CCR7, leaving out terminally differentiated effector memory CD45RA+ cells. Per the original methods: As immunoSEQ supplied junction-only sequences (without quality scores), filtering differed. Some clones are missing from TCRdb's copy, which holds only in-frame ones; the method was immunoSEQ multiplex PCR. The DNA gave D and trimming, while V, J and clone size come from that table. Here the sample spans over 750,000 clones, roughly 96% being singletons. General study findings and limits: Sharing across several donors was seen in 4% to 5.5% of naive CD4 clonotypes. The study found lower generation probabilities in non-shared clonotypes than in those shared by all four donors.

CDR3 size: 14 residues. Looked up from germline, CDR1 is SEHNR and CDR2 is FQNEAQ (reference sequence). Trimming pared 5 bases from V and 2 bases from J, leaving 11 bases between. This clonotype was sampled from a man aged 25 to 40 in good health. Sequenced: naive CD8+ T cells sorted from blood. The J gene is TRBJ2-3, the V gene TRBV7-9; no clear D gene. The CDR3 protein is CASSQDPNTDTQYF. CDR3 nucleotides: TGTGCCAGCAGCCAAGATCCGAACACAGATACGCAGTATTTT.